Listed below are T cell receptor beta chains from one sample, sequenced in a study of post-analysis software for immune sequencing data. Using its own MiXCR run on the PCR reads, TCRdb lists one record per CDR3 protein. The sample contains approximately 400,000 distinct CDR3 sequences, less than 40% of which appear only once. Sequenced material: blood. The receptors derive from a girl aged 5 to 17 with multiple sclerosis. The conserved cysteine and the conserved F or W are not part of the CDR3 here. Fields, in order: V gene, J gene, CDR3 protein.

v_call: TRBV27
j_call: TRBJ2-2
cdr3_aa: ASSLGGPGELF

v_call: TRBV29-1
j_call: TRBJ2-7
cdr3_aa: SVRTGEQY

v_call: TRBV3-1
j_call: TRBJ2-1
cdr3_aa: ASTQRGRTYNEQF

v_call: TRBV14
j_call: TRBJ2-7
cdr3_aa: ASSPFEPYEQY

v_call: TRBV5-5
j_call: TRBJ1-6
cdr3_aa: ASSTDSPLH

v_call: TRBV13
j_call: TRBJ2-7
cdr3_aa: ASSTRETARFYEQY

v_call: TRBV2
j_call: TRBJ2-4
cdr3_aa: ASSPAVGVDIQY

v_call: TRBV7-2
j_call: TRBJ2-1
cdr3_aa: ASSHPRNEQF

v_call: TRBV7-7
j_call: TRBJ2-3
cdr3_aa: ASSKTSGATDTQY

v_call: TRBV3-1
j_call: TRBJ1-1
cdr3_aa: ASSRLQGYTEAF

v_call: TRBV5-1
j_call: TRBJ1-4
cdr3_aa: AGSGSSTNEKLF

v_call: TRBV4-1
j_call: TRBJ1-6
cdr3_aa: ASSHPLEGPTKSPLH

v_call: TRBV29-1
j_call: TRBJ2-3
cdr3_aa: SVRDGATDTQY

v_call: TRBV7-8
j_call: TRBJ2-3
cdr3_aa: ASSLARLARTDTQY

v_call: TRBV6-1
j_call: TRBJ1-4
cdr3_aa: ASSEAQTGDEKLF

v_call: TRBV20-1
j_call: TRBJ2-7
cdr3_aa: SAGRDLRDEQY

v_call: TRBV6-2/TRBV6-3
j_call: TRBJ1-1
cdr3_aa: ASSYMNRENTEAF

v_call: TRBV28
j_call: TRBJ2-5
cdr3_aa: ASSLFSGGAGKTQY

v_call: TRBV6-1
j_call: TRBJ1-5
cdr3_aa: ASRPFGTGALNQPQH

v_call: TRBV10-3
j_call: TRBJ2-7
cdr3_aa: AISERIMGEQY

v_call: TRBV5-6
j_call: TRBJ2-3
cdr3_aa: ASSSYGTLRIDTQY

v_call: TRBV12-3/TRBV12-4
j_call: TRBJ2-5
cdr3_aa: ASSPSKKGGEETQY

v_call: TRBV6-1
j_call: TRBJ1-2
cdr3_aa: ASSEAGAGNYGYT

v_call: TRBV6-5
j_call: TRBJ2-7
cdr3_aa: ASSGESSYEQY

v_call: TRBV20-1
j_call: TRBJ2-4
cdr3_aa: SARQGQDVNIQY

v_call: TRBV30
j_call: TRBJ1-1
cdr3_aa: AWSGWYTEAF

v_call: TRBV12-3/TRBV12-4
j_call: TRBJ1-5
cdr3_aa: ASSLWAGTYSNQPQH

v_call: TRBV29-1
j_call: TRBJ2-7
cdr3_aa: NVGQGDRSSYEQY

v_call: TRBV11-2
j_call: TRBJ1-1
cdr3_aa: ASSLVSQGLGAF

v_call: TRBV3-1
j_call: TRBJ2-2
cdr3_aa: ASSWGQAGTGELF

v_call: TRBV9
j_call: TRBJ1-5
cdr3_aa: ASSGLDSPNQPQH

v_call: TRBV6-6
j_call: TRBJ1-1
cdr3_aa: ASSEAGGEAF

v_call: TRBV9
j_call: TRBJ1-1
cdr3_aa: ASSVTGTTEAF

v_call: TRBV20-1
j_call: TRBJ2-5
cdr3_aa: SAQEVSEETQY

v_call: TRBV11-2
j_call: TRBJ2-4
cdr3_aa: ASSRVGQGKNIQY

v_call: TRBV5-1
j_call: TRBJ2-1
cdr3_aa: ASSSAVRGRGNEQF

v_call: TRBV29-1
j_call: TRBJ2-3
cdr3_aa: SVGAGGSTDTQY

v_call: TRBV12-3/TRBV12-4
j_call: TRBJ2-5
cdr3_aa: ASSPQGDQETQY

v_call: TRBV20-1
j_call: TRBJ1-4
cdr3_aa: SANDGRSATNEKRF

v_call: TRBV12-3/TRBV12-4
j_call: TRBJ2-7
cdr3_aa: ASRLSSYEQY

v_call: TRBV7-2
j_call: TRBJ2-3
cdr3_aa: ASSLALSGHSTDTQY

v_call: TRBV18
j_call: TRBJ2-1
cdr3_aa: ASSPTLSSSYNEQF

v_call: TRBV11-2
j_call: TRBJ2-5
cdr3_aa: ASSLADQETQY

v_call: TRBV10-3
j_call: TRBJ2-5
cdr3_aa: AIMGRVGETQY

v_call: TRBV11-2
j_call: TRBJ2-1
cdr3_aa: ASSLDSGGWTSGGSSSYNEQF

v_call: TRBV10-3
j_call: TRBJ2-3
cdr3_aa: AIRETGRSGTQY

v_call: TRBV11-2
j_call: TRBJ1-1
cdr3_aa: ASSLETNLNTEAF

v_call: TRBV6-1
j_call: TRBJ2-7
cdr3_aa: ASSPLPSSGGLYEQY

v_call: TRBV3-1
j_call: TRBJ2-7
cdr3_aa: ASSQLGAYEQY

v_call: TRBV7-2
j_call: TRBJ2-1
cdr3_aa: ASSPPGLATDEQF

v_call: TRBV10-3
j_call: -
cdr3_aa: AIGGDTGLYDEQY

v_call: TRBV5-1
j_call: TRBJ2-1
cdr3_aa: ASSSRTGGNTEQF

v_call: TRBV7-9
j_call: TRBJ2-5
cdr3_aa: ASSFLGTEETQY